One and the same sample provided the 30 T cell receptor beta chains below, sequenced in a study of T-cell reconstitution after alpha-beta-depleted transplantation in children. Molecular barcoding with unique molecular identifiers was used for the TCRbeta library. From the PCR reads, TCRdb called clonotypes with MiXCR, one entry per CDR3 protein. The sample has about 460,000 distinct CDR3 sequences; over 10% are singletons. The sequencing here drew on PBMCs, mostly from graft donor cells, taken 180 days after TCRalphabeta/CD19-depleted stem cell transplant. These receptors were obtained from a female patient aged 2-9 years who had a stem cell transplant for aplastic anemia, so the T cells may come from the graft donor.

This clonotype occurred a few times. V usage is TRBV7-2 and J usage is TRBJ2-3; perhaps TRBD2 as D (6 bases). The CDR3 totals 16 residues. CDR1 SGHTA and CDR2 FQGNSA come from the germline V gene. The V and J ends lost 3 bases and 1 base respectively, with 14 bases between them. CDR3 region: CASSFAPGDGTDTQYF. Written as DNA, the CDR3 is TGTGCCAGCAGCTTTGCCCCGGGGGACGGCACAGATACGCAGTATTTT.

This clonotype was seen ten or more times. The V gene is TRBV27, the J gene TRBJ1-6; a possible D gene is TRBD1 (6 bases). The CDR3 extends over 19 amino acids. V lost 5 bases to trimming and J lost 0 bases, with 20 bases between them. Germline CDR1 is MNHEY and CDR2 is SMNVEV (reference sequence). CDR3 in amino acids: CASSPTGPTRSSYNSPLHF. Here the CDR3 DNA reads TGTGCCAGCAGTCCTACAGGGCCTACGAGGAGCTCCTATAATTCACCCCTCCACTTT.

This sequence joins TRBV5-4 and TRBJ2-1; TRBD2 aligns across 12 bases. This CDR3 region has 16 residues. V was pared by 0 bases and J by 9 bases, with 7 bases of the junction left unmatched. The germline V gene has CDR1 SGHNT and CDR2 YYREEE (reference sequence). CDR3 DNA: TGTGCCAGCAGCTTGGGGACTAGCGGGGCGAGTACTGAGCAGTTCTTC. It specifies CASSLGTSGASTEQFF.

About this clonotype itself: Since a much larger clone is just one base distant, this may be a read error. The CDR3 DNA reads TGCTCCAGCAGCTTGGACGGGACTAGCGGCAATGAGCAGTTCTTC. Protein: CSSSLDGTSGNEQFF. This chain links TRBV5-1 with TRBJ2-1, with 11 bases lining up with TRBD2. This CDR3 has 15 residues. CDR1 and CDR2 (germline): SGHRS, YFSETQ.

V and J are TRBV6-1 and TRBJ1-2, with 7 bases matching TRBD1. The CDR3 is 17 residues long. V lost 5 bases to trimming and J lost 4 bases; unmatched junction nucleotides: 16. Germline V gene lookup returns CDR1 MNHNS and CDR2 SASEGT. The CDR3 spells CASSIGARGGESYGYTF. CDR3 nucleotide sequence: TGTGCCAGCAGTATAGGCGCAAGAGGGGGCGAATCCTATGGCTACACCTTC.

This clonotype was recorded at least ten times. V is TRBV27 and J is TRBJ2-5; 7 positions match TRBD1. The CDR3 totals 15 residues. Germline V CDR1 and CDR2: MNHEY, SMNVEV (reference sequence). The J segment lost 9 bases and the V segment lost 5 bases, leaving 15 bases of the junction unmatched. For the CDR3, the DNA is TGTGCCAGCAGTGTCGGGACAGCTCCCCTCGGGGCCCAGTACTTC. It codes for CASSVGTAPLGAQYF.

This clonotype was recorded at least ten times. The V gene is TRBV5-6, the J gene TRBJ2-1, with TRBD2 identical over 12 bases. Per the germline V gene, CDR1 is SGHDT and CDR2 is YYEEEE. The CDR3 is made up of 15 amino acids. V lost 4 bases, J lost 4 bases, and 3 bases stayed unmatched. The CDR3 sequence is CASSRTSGAYNEQFF. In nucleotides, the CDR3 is TGTGCCAGCAGCCGGACTAGCGGGGCGTACAATGAGCAGTTCTTC.

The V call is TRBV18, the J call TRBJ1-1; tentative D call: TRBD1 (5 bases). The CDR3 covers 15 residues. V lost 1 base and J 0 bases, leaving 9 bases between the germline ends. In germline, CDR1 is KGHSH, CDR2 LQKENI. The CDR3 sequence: CASSPRGGVNTEAFF. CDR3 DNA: TGTGCCAGCTCACCACGGGGGGGAGTGAACACTGAAGCTTTCTTT. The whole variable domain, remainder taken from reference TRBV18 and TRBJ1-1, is NAGVMQNPRHLVRRRGQEARLRCSPMKGHSHVYWYRQLPEEGLKFMVYLQKENIIDESGMPKERFSAEFPKEGPSILRIQQVVRGDSAAYFCASSPRGGVNTEAFFGQGTRLTVV.

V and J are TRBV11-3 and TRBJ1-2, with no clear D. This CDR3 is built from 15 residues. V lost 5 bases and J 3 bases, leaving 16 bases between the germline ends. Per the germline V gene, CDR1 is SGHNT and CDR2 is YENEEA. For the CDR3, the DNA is TGTGCCAGCAGCGACCGGGCAGGCTTGCACTATGGCTACACCTTC. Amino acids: CASSDRAGLHYGYTF.

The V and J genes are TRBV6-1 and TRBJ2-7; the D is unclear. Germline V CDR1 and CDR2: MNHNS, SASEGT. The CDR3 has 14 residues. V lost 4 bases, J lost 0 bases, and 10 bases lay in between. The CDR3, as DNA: TGTGCCAGCAGTGGCCCACTGAGCTCCTACGAGCAGTACGTC. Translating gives CASSGPLSSYEQYV.

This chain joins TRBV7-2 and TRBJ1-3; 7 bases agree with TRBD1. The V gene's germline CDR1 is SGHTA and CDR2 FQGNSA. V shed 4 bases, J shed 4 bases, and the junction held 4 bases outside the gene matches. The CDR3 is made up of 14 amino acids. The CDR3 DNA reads TGTGCCAGCAGCTCCAGACAGGGAGGAAACACCATATATTTT. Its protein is CASSSRQGGNTIYF.

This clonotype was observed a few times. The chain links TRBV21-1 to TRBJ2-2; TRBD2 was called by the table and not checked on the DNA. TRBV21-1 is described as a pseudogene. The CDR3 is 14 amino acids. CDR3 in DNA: TGTGCCAGCTATGGTAGCGGCTACACCGGGGAGCTGTTTTTT. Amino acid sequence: CASYGSGYTGELFF.

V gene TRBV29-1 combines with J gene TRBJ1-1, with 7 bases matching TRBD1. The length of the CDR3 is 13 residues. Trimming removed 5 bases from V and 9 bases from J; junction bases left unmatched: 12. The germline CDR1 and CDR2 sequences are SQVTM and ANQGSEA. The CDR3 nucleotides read TGCAGCGTTTACGGGACAGCCGACCTTAAAGCTTTCTTT. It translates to CSVYGTADLKAFF.

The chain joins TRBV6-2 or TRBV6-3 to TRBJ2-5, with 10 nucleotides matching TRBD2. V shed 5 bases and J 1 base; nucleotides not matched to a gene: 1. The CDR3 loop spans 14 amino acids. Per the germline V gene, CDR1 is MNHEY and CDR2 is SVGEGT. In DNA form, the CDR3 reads TGTGCCAGCAGTGGACTAGCGGCCCAAGAGACCCAGTACTTC. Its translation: CASSGLAAQETQYF.

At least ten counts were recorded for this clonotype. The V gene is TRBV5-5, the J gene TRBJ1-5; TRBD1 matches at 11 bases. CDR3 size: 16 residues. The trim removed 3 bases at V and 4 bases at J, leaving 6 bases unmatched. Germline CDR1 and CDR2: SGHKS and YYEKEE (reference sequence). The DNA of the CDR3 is TGTGCCAGCAGCTCCAGCCGGGACAGGGGGAATCAGCCCCAGCATTTT. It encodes CASSSSRDRGNQPQHF.

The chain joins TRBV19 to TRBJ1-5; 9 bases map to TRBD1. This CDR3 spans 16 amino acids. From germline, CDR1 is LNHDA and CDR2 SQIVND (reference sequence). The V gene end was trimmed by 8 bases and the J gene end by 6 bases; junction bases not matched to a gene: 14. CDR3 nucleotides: TGTGCCAGTGCCCGAATACAGGGGGCCGTCGGTCAGCCCCAGCATTTT. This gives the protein CASARIQGAVGQPQHF.

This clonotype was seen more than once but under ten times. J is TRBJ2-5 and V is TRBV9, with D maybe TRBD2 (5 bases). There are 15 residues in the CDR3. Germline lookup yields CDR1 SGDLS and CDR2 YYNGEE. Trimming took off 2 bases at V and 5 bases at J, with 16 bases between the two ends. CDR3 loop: CASSVSRENVETQYF. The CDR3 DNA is TGTGCCAGCAGCGTCTCCCGGGAAAACGTGGAGACCCAGTACTTC.

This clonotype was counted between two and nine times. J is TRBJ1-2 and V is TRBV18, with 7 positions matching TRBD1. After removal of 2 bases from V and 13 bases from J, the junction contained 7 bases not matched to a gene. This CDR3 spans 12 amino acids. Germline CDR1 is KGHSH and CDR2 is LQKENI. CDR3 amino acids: CASSPGNRGSTF. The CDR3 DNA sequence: TGTGCCAGCTCACCAGGAAACAGGGGTAGCACCTTC.

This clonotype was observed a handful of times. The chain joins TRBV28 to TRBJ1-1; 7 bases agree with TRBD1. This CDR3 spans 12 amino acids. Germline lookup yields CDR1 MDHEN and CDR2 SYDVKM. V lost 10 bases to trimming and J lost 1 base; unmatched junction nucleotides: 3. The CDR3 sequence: CATRDRNTEAFF. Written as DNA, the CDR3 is TGTGCCACCCGGGACAGGAACACTGAAGCTTTCTTT.

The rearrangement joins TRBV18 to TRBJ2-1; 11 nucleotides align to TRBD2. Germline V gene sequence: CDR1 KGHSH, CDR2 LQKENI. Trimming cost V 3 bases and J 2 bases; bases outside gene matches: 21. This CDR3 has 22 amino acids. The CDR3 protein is CASSPPIGTSGQNWGTYNEQFF. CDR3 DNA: TGTGCCAGCTCACCGCCCATTGGGACTAGCGGACAAAACTGGGGGACCTACAATGAGCAGTTCTTC.

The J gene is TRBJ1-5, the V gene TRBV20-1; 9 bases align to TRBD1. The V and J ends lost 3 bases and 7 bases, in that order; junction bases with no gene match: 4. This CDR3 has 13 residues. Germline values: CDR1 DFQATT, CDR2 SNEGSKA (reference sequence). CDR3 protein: CSARDRGFQPQHF. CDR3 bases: TGCAGTGCTAGGGACAGGGGATTCCAGCCCCAGCATTTT.

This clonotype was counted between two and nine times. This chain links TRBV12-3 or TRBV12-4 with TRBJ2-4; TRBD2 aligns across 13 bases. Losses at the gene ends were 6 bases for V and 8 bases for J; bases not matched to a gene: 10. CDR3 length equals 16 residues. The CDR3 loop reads CASSRETSGGGDIQYF. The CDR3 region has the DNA TGTGCCAGCAGCCGCGAAACTAGCGGGGGGGGAGACATTCAGTACTTC.

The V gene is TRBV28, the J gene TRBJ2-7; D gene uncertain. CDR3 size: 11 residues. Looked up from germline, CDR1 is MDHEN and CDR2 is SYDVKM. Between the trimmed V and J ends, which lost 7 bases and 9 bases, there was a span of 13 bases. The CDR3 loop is CASTIGDGQYF. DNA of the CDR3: TGTGCCAGCACCATAGGCGACGGGCAGTACTTC.

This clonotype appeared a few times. The CDR3 coding sequence is TGTGCCATCAGCCCCTTGACTAGCGGGGGGGGGTACAATGAGCAGTTCTTC. It specifies CAISPLTSGGGYNEQFF. This chain joins TRBV10-3 and TRBJ2-1; 14 bases agree with TRBD2. This CDR3 contains 17 residues. The ends lost 6 bases at V and 4 bases at J; junction bases unmatched: 8. Germline CDR1 and CDR2: ENHRY and SYGVKD.

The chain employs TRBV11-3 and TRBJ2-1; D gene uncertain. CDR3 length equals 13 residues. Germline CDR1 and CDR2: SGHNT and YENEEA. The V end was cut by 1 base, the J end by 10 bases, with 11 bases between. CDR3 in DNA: TGTGCCAGCAGCTTAGGCCCTCGGGTAGAGCAGTTCTTC. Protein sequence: CASSLGPRVEQFF. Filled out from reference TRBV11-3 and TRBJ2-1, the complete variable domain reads EAGVVQSPRYKIIEKKQPVAFWCNPISGHNTLYWYLQNLGQGPELLIRYENEEAVDDSQLPKDRFSAERLKGVDSTLKIQPAELGDSAVYLCASSLGPRVEQFFGPGTRLTVL.

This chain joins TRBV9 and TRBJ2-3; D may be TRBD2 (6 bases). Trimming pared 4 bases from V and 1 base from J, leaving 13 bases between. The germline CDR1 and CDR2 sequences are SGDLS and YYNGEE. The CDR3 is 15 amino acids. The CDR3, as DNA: TGTGCCAGCAGCCCGTGGGACTCCGGCACAGATACGCAGTATTTT. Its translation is CASSPWDSGTDTQYF.

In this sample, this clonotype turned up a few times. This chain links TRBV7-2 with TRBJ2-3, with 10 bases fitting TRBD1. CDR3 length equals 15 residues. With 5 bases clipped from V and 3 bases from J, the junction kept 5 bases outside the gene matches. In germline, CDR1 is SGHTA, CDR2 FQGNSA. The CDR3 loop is CASSPWTGGTDTQYF. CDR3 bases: TGTGCCAGCAGCCCCTGGACAGGGGGGACAGATACGCAGTATTTT. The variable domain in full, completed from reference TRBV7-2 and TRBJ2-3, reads GAGVSQSPSNKVTEKGKDVELRCDPISGHTALYWYRQSLGQGLEFLIYFQGNSAPDKSGLPSDRFSAERTGGSVSTLTIQRTQQEDSAVYLCASSPWTGGTDTQYFGPGTRLTVL.

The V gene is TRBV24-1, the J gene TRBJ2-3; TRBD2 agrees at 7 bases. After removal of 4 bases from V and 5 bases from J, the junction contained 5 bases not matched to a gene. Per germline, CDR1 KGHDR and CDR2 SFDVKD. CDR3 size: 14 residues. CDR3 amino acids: CATSEGGGLDTQYF. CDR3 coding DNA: TGTGCCACCAGTGAGGGGGGGGGATTAGATACGCAGTATTTT.

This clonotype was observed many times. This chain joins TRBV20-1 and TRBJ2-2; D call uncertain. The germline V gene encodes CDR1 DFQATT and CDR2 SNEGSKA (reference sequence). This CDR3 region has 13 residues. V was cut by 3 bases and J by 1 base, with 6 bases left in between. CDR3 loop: CSASPKNTGELFF. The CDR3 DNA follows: TGCAGTGCTAGCCCCAAGAACACCGGGGAGCTGTTTTTT.

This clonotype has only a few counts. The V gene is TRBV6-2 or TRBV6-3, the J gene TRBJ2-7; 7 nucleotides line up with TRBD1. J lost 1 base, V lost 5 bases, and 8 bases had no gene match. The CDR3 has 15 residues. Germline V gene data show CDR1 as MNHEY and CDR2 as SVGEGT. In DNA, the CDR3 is TGTGCCAGCAGTGCACACAGGGGAAGGTCCTACGAGCAGTACGTC. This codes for CASSAHRGRSYEQYV.